This T cell receptor (beta chain) was observed in a study of molecular identifiers for immune sequencing clone quantification. Overall study: Replicate experiments divided RNA from around 18,000 or 91,000 naive CD8 cells into five parts and sequenced four. Study-level points and caveats: The study found clones above 20 RNA copies held over 99% of effector molecules and under 1% in naive cells.

The V gene lost 3 bases and the J gene lost 1 base, with 13 bases spanning the gap. Germline CDR1 reads LNHNV; CDR2 reads YYDKDF (reference sequence). The CDR3 totals 16 residues. TCRdb independently ran MiXCR on the PCR reads; one entry per CDR3 protein. The sample has about 63,000 distinct CDR3 sequences; about 20% are singletons. About this clonotype: Its target is unknown. It may be a read error: a sequence one base away is much more abundant.

When naive CD8 T cells were sorted, they were gated as CD8+CD4-CCR7+CD45RA+. The sequenced material came from naive CD8+ T cells from blood, with Jurkat cell RNA spiked in. The subset was: FACS-sorted CD8+CD4-CCR7+CD45RA+ naive T cells. This TCR was recovered from a human donor in good health. Some libraries in this study had Jurkat cell RNA spiked in. The chain has TRBV15 and TRBJ2-1; a weak D match, TRBD1 (6 bases). The CDR3 protein is CATSSGPGASYNEQFF. The CDR3 coding sequence is TGTGCCACCAGCAGCGGCCCAGGGGCTTCCTACAATGAGCAGTTCTTC.